The rows below give T cell receptor beta chains drawn from one sample of a study of OX40 agonist ivuxolimab in advanced cancers. The data were produced by immunoSEQ multiplex PCR, yet TCRdb's version contains in-frame clones alone and is incomplete. The sample yields under 65,000 clones, roughly 84% seen once. Sequenced material: CD4+ or CD8+ T cells sorted from blood, taken in a trial of the OX40 agonist ivuxolimab. The receptors derive from an adult with an advanced solid tumor such as melanoma, head and neck, liver or kidney cancer. CDR3s include the opening cysteine and the closing phenylalanine or tryptophan. D genes are given only for firm matches. Part of the rows lack a size; the others show once, few, many or a class for expanded clones.

j_call: TRBJ1-3
clone_size: .
cdr3_length: 12
v_call: TRBV28
d_call: .
cdr3_nt: TGTGCCAGCAGTTTATCTGGAAACACCATATATTTT
cdr3_aa: CASSLSGNTIYF

j_call: TRBJ2-3
clone_size: .
cdr3_length: 15
v_call: TRBV2
d_call: TRBD2
cdr3_nt: TGTGCCAGCAGAGGGTCTAGCGGCCGCACAGATACGCAGTATTTT
cdr3_aa: CASRGSSGRTDTQYF

j_call: TRBJ1-1
clone_size: .
cdr3_length: 14
v_call: TRBV7-3
d_call: .
cdr3_nt: TGTGCCAGCAGTGCCGGTCCCTCGAACACTGAAGCTTTCTTT
cdr3_aa: CASSAGPSNTEAFF

j_call: TRBJ1-1
clone_size: once
cdr3_length: 13
v_call: TRBV27
d_call: .
cdr3_nt: TGTGCCAGCAGTACATCCATGAACACTGAAGCTTTCTTT
cdr3_aa: CASSTSMNTEAFF

j_call: TRBJ1-3
clone_size: .
cdr3_length: 12
v_call: TRBV5-6
d_call: .
cdr3_nt: TGTGCCAGCAGGAAGAGGGGAAACACCATATATTTT
cdr3_aa: CASRKRGNTIYF

j_call: TRBJ1-4
clone_size: .
cdr3_length: 11
v_call: TRBV11-2
d_call: .
cdr3_nt: TGTGCCAGCGGGCAGAGTGAAAAACTGTTTTTT
cdr3_aa: CASGQSEKLFF

j_call: TRBJ2-1
clone_size: .
cdr3_length: 15
v_call: TRBV11-2
d_call: .
cdr3_nt: TGTGCCAGCAGCCTCATTAGGGACTGGCGGTATGAGCAGTTCTTC
cdr3_aa: CASSLIRDWRYEQFF

j_call: TRBJ2-3
clone_size: once
cdr3_length: 12
v_call: TRBV27
d_call: .
cdr3_nt: TGTGCCAGCAGTTGGGGGACAGATACGCAGTATTTT
cdr3_aa: CASSWGTDTQYF

j_call: TRBJ1-6
clone_size: .
cdr3_length: 14
v_call: TRBV6-5
d_call: .
cdr3_nt: TGTGCCAGCACCACGTTAGAGGGAAATTCACCCCTCCACTTT
cdr3_aa: CASTTLEGNSPLHF

j_call: TRBJ2-7
clone_size: .
cdr3_length: 15
v_call: TRBV6-1
d_call: .
cdr3_nt: TGTGCCAGCAGTGAACACGGGGGGCAGGGGGGCGAGCAGTACTTC
cdr3_aa: CASSEHGGQGGEQYF

j_call: TRBJ1-2
clone_size: .
cdr3_length: 14
v_call: TRBV27
d_call: .
cdr3_nt: TGTGCCAGCAGTTTATCCCAGGTAGACTATGGCTACACCTTC
cdr3_aa: CASSLSQVDYGYTF

j_call: TRBJ2-2
clone_size: few
cdr3_length: 15
v_call: TRBV7-2
d_call: .
cdr3_nt: TGTGCCAGCAGCTTAACGGGGACGAACACCGGGGAGCTGTTTTTT
cdr3_aa: CASSLTGTNTGELFF

j_call: TRBJ2-7
clone_size: .
cdr3_length: 17
v_call: TRBV23-1
d_call: TRBD1
cdr3_nt: TGCGCCAGCAGTCAATCGATAGGACAGGGGAAATCCTACGAGCAGTACTTC
cdr3_aa: CASSQSIGQGKSYEQYF

j_call: TRBJ2-2
clone_size: .
cdr3_length: 16
v_call: TRBV4-2
d_call: TRBD2
cdr3_nt: TGTGCCAGCAGCCGTCGACTAGCGGAGAACACCGGGGAGCTGTTTTTT
cdr3_aa: CASSRRLAENTGELFF

j_call: TRBJ1-5
clone_size: .
cdr3_length: 16
v_call: TRBV5-1
d_call: TRBD1
cdr3_nt: TGCGACTTCCGGGACAGGCTGACTTATAGCAATCAGCCCCAGCATTTT
cdr3_aa: CDFRDRLTYSNQPQHF

j_call: TRBJ2-7
clone_size: .
cdr3_length: 15
v_call: TRBV6-6
d_call: .
cdr3_nt: TGTGCCAGCAGGGGTCGACAGGCTAGCTCCTACGAGCAGTACTTC
cdr3_aa: CASRGRQASSYEQYF

j_call: TRBJ1-6
clone_size: .
cdr3_length: 14
v_call: TRBV30
d_call: .
cdr3_nt: TGTGCCTGGAGTGTTAGGACATATAATTCACCCCTCCACTTT
cdr3_aa: CAWSVRTYNSPLHF

j_call: TRBJ2-7
clone_size: .
cdr3_length: 14
v_call: TRBV5-1
d_call: TRBD1
cdr3_nt: TGCGCCAGCAGCCCGGATGGGACAGGGGTCGAGCAGTACTTC
cdr3_aa: CASSPDGTGVEQYF

j_call: TRBJ1-2
clone_size: .
cdr3_length: 17
v_call: TRBV28
d_call: TRBD1
cdr3_nt: TGTGCCAGCAGTTCCTGGGGTGGACAGGGGACTAACTATGGCTACACCTTC
cdr3_aa: CASSSWGGQGTNYGYTF

j_call: TRBJ2-1
clone_size: .
cdr3_length: 16
v_call: TRBV9
d_call: TRBD2
cdr3_nt: TGTGCCAGCAGCGTAGACGCCGGGAGGGCCAGGAATGAGCAGTTCTTC
cdr3_aa: CASSVDAGRARNEQFF

j_call: TRBJ2-4
clone_size: .
cdr3_length: 14
v_call: TRBV28
d_call: .
cdr3_nt: TGTGCCAGCAGCCCTCCGACACCACGGGGCATTCAGTACTTC
cdr3_aa: CASSPPTPRGIQYF

j_call: TRBJ1-2
clone_size: .
cdr3_length: 16
v_call: TRBV11-1
d_call: TRBD1
cdr3_nt: TGTGCCAGCAGCTCCGGGACAGGCCGGTCGAGGTATGGCTACACCTTC
cdr3_aa: CASSSGTGRSRYGYTF

j_call: TRBJ1-2
clone_size: .
cdr3_length: 11
v_call: TRBV28
d_call: .
cdr3_nt: TGTGCCCTCGGCTTGGCCTATGGCTACACCTTC
cdr3_aa: CALGLAYGYTF

j_call: TRBJ2-3
clone_size: .
cdr3_length: 13
v_call: TRBV29-1
d_call: TRBD1
cdr3_nt: TGCAGCTTTGATGGACAGGGAACAGATACGCAGTATTTT
cdr3_aa: CSFDGQGTDTQYF

j_call: TRBJ1-2
clone_size: .
cdr3_length: 15
v_call: TRBV5-6
d_call: .
cdr3_nt: TGTGCCAGCAGCTTTGACCTGGGTATAAACTATGGCTACACCTTC
cdr3_aa: CASSFDLGINYGYTF

j_call: TRBJ1-3
clone_size: few
cdr3_length: 13
v_call: TRBV11-2
d_call: .
cdr3_nt: TGTGCCAGCAAGGTTAGCTCTGGAAACACCATATATTTT
cdr3_aa: CASKVSSGNTIYF

j_call: TRBJ2-2
clone_size: .
cdr3_length: 15
v_call: TRBV5-1
d_call: .
cdr3_nt: TGCGCCAGCAGCCCCTCGGCGGGGAGCACCGGGGAGCTGTTTTTT
cdr3_aa: CASSPSAGSTGELFF

j_call: TRBJ2-7
clone_size: .
cdr3_length: 14
v_call: TRBV4-1
d_call: .
cdr3_nt: TGCGCCAGCAGCCAAGATCGCGGGCGCGGCGAGCAGTACTTC
cdr3_aa: CASSQDRGRGEQYF

j_call: TRBJ1-2
clone_size: once
cdr3_length: 12
v_call: TRBV19
d_call: .
cdr3_nt: TGTGCCAGTAGTTTACTGAACTATGGCTACACCTTC
cdr3_aa: CASSLLNYGYTF

j_call: TRBJ1-4
clone_size: .
cdr3_length: 15
v_call: TRBV7-2
d_call: TRBD1
cdr3_nt: TGTGCCAGCAGCTTACTGGGACAGTCTAATGAAAAACTGTTTTTT
cdr3_aa: CASSLLGQSNEKLFF

j_call: TRBJ1-5
clone_size: .
cdr3_length: 13
v_call: TRBV6-4
d_call: .
cdr3_nt: TGTGCCAGCAGTGCGGAGGCCCATCAGCCCCAGCATTTT
cdr3_aa: CASSAEAHQPQHF

j_call: TRBJ2-7
clone_size: .
cdr3_length: 15
v_call: TRBV10-3
d_call: TRBD2
cdr3_nt: TGTGCCATCAGCCCCGGGACTAGCGCCTCCTACGAGCAGTACTTC
cdr3_aa: CAISPGTSASYEQYF

j_call: TRBJ1-2
clone_size: .
cdr3_length: 13
v_call: TRBV5-1
d_call: .
cdr3_nt: TGCGCCAGCAGCTTGGTCGGGATGGATGGCTACACCTTC
cdr3_aa: CASSLVGMDGYTF

j_call: TRBJ1-1
clone_size: .
cdr3_length: 12
v_call: TRBV19
d_call: TRBD1
cdr3_nt: TGTGCCAGTAGTGATAAGACAGGGGGAGCTTTCTTT
cdr3_aa: CASSDKTGGAFF

j_call: TRBJ2-1
clone_size: .
cdr3_length: 15
v_call: TRBV19
d_call: TRBD2
cdr3_nt: TGTGCCAGTAGTGTCACGGGACTAGCGAACAATGAGCAGTTCTTC
cdr3_aa: CASSVTGLANNEQFF

j_call: TRBJ2-7
clone_size: .
cdr3_length: 15
v_call: TRBV30
d_call: TRBD1
cdr3_nt: TGTGCCTGGATCTTTGGACAGGGCCCGACCTACGAGCAGTACTTC
cdr3_aa: CAWIFGQGPTYEQYF

j_call: TRBJ2-7
clone_size: once
cdr3_length: 15
v_call: TRBV7-9
d_call: .
cdr3_nt: TGTGCCAGCAGCCCTAGCCCACAGGGTCCGGGGGAGCAGTACTTC
cdr3_aa: CASSPSPQGPGEQYF

j_call: TRBJ2-7
clone_size: .
cdr3_length: 11
v_call: TRBV19
d_call: .
cdr3_nt: TGTGCCAGTAGTATCAGGGGAGAGCAGTACTTC
cdr3_aa: CASSIRGEQYF

j_call: TRBJ2-2
clone_size: .
cdr3_length: 17
v_call: TRBV7-2
d_call: TRBD2
cdr3_nt: TGTGCCAGCAGCTTAGGCGCCCACGGCGGGAGAGCCGGGGAGCTGTTTTTT
cdr3_aa: CASSLGAHGGRAGELFF

j_call: TRBJ2-2
clone_size: .
cdr3_length: 14
v_call: TRBV7-8
d_call: TRBD1
cdr3_nt: TGTGCCAGCACCCGGGACAGCGTCTTGGGGGAGCTGTTTTTT
cdr3_aa: CASTRDSVLGELFF

j_call: TRBJ2-3
clone_size: .
cdr3_length: 16
v_call: TRBV11-2
d_call: .
cdr3_nt: TGTGCCAGCAGCTTATATAGCGCAGTTAGCACAGATACGCAGTATTTT
cdr3_aa: CASSLYSAVSTDTQYF

j_call: TRBJ2-5
clone_size: few
cdr3_length: 13
v_call: TRBV29-1
d_call: TRBD1
cdr3_nt: TGCAGCGTCGAACTGACAGGGCCGGAGACCCAGTACTTC
cdr3_aa: CSVELTGPETQYF

j_call: TRBJ2-3
clone_size: .
cdr3_length: 15
v_call: TRBV7-2
d_call: TRBD2
cdr3_nt: TGTGCCAGCAGCTTACTAGCGGGAGCGGTCAATACGCAGTATTTT
cdr3_aa: CASSLLAGAVNTQYF

j_call: TRBJ2-7
clone_size: .
cdr3_length: 14
v_call: TRBV5-5
d_call: .
cdr3_nt: TGTGCCAGCAGCTTTCTGACCAGGGGAAGCGAGCAGTACTTC
cdr3_aa: CASSFLTRGSEQYF

j_call: TRBJ1-5
clone_size: .
cdr3_length: 13
v_call: TRBV30
d_call: .
cdr3_nt: TGTGCCTGGAGTGTACTCACGGGTCAGCCCCAGCATTTT
cdr3_aa: CAWSVLTGQPQHF

j_call: TRBJ2-1
clone_size: .
cdr3_length: 13
v_call: TRBV5-1
d_call: .
cdr3_nt: TGCGCCAGCAGCTTGTTCCCGGCGGGGCAGCAGTTCTTC
cdr3_aa: CASSLFPAGQQFF

j_call: TRBJ1-3
clone_size: .
cdr3_length: 14
v_call: TRBV5-1
d_call: .
cdr3_nt: TGCGCCAGCAGCCTTGGGACTGCTGGAAACACCATATATTTT
cdr3_aa: CASSLGTAGNTIYF

j_call: TRBJ1-1
clone_size: .
cdr3_length: 11
v_call: TRBV5-1
d_call: .
cdr3_nt: TGCGCCTCCGCGGCGGGCACTGAAGCTTTCTTT
cdr3_aa: CASAAGTEAFF

j_call: TRBJ2-7
clone_size: .
cdr3_length: 13
v_call: TRBV5-1
d_call: .
cdr3_nt: TGCGCCAGCAGCGCTGGACGGGCTAGCGAGCAGTACTTC
cdr3_aa: CASSAGRASEQYF